Listed below are T cell receptor beta chains from one sample, sequenced in a study of blood T cell repertoires in COVID-19. The table came from immunoSEQ multiplex PCR; TCRdb's copy has only in-frame clones and leaves some out. The sample lists 55,000 or so clones, about 90% occurring once. Sequenced sample: peripheral blood. The receptors were gathered from a man aged 55-75 years with active COVID-19. The CDR3 runs from the conserved cysteine through the conserved F or W. Each record gives: CDR3 DNA, CDR3 protein, V gene, J gene, D gene, clone size. The D gene is left open where the match is weak. Not every row has a clone size; where given, it reads once, few, many or a size class.

cdr3_nt: TGTGCCAGCAGTCCTAGCGGAGGGCGGATCTACGAGCAGTACTTC
cdr3_aa: CASSPSGGRIYEQYF
v_call: TRBV27
j_call: TRBJ2-7
d_call: TRBD2
clone_size: few

cdr3_nt: TGTGCCAGTAGTATAGATCTACCCACCGGGGAGCTGTTTTTT
cdr3_aa: CASSIDLPTGELFF
v_call: TRBV19
j_call: TRBJ2-2
d_call: -
clone_size: -

cdr3_nt: TGTGCCAGCAGCCAAGGCGGGGGGAACGAGCAGTACTTC
cdr3_aa: CASSQGGGNEQYF
v_call: TRBV14
j_call: TRBJ2-7
d_call: TRBD2
clone_size: -

cdr3_nt: TGTGCCTGGATGCCACAGGATCTCTATGGCTACACCTTC
cdr3_aa: CAWMPQDLYGYTF
v_call: TRBV30
j_call: TRBJ1-2
d_call: -
clone_size: -

cdr3_nt: TGCAGCGCGGGACAACAGAACACTGAAGCTTTCTTT
cdr3_aa: CSAGQQNTEAFF
v_call: TRBV29-1
j_call: TRBJ1-1
d_call: -
clone_size: -

cdr3_nt: TGTGCCAGCAGCCTTTCCGGGACTAGCGGGAGAAACGAGCAGTACTTC
cdr3_aa: CASSLSGTSGRNEQYF
v_call: TRBV7-3
j_call: TRBJ2-7
d_call: TRBD2
clone_size: few

cdr3_nt: TGCGCCAGCAGCGGACGGACAGGGGGCATTGAAGCTTTCTTT
cdr3_aa: CASSGRTGGIEAFF
v_call: TRBV5-1
j_call: TRBJ1-1
d_call: TRBD1
clone_size: -

cdr3_nt: TGTGCCAGCTCTGGGGGACAGGTAAACAATGAGCAGTTCTTC
cdr3_aa: CASSGGQVNNEQFF
v_call: TRBV19
j_call: TRBJ2-1
d_call: TRBD1
clone_size: -

cdr3_nt: TGCGCCAGCAGCCACTTGACAGGGGGGCCTCGGGCCTACGAGCAGTACTTC
cdr3_aa: CASSHLTGGPRAYEQYF
v_call: TRBV4-1
j_call: TRBJ2-7
d_call: TRBD1
clone_size: -

cdr3_nt: TGTGCCACCAGTCAGGGCACAGATACGCAGTATTTT
cdr3_aa: CATSQGTDTQYF
v_call: TRBV24-1
j_call: TRBJ2-3
d_call: -
clone_size: -

cdr3_nt: TGTGCCAGCAGTGTACTTAGCGGGAGCCCCGAGACCCAGTACTTC
cdr3_aa: CASSVLSGSPETQYF
v_call: TRBV2
j_call: TRBJ2-5
d_call: TRBD2
clone_size: -

cdr3_nt: TGTGCCAGCTCCCTTAACGAGGTCCCCAAGGAGCAGTACTTC
cdr3_aa: CASSLNEVPKEQYF
v_call: TRBV18
j_call: TRBJ2-7
d_call: -
clone_size: -

cdr3_nt: TGCGCCAGCAGGGACACATCCTCTGGAAACACCATATATTTT
cdr3_aa: CASRDTSSGNTIYF
v_call: TRBV5-1
j_call: TRBJ1-3
d_call: -
clone_size: once

cdr3_nt: TGTGCCAGTAGTATGCTGCCCGAGCGGGATACGCAGTATTTT
cdr3_aa: CASSMLPERDTQYF
v_call: TRBV19
j_call: TRBJ2-3
d_call: -
clone_size: -

cdr3_nt: TGTGCCAGCAGCCTAGTGGGTCAGGGGCCCTACGAGCAGTACTTC
cdr3_aa: CASSLVGQGPYEQYF
v_call: TRBV3-1/TRBV3-2
j_call: TRBJ2-7
d_call: -
clone_size: -

cdr3_nt: TGTGCCAGCAGCTCAGTCGCAGGGAGGGCTCAGCCCCAGCATTTT
cdr3_aa: CASSSVAGRAQPQHF
v_call: TRBV7-2
j_call: TRBJ1-5
d_call: -
clone_size: -

cdr3_nt: TGTGCCAGCAGCTTAGCAGGGGAGGCTGAAGCTTTCTTT
cdr3_aa: CASSLAGEAEAFF
v_call: TRBV7-9
j_call: TRBJ1-1
d_call: -
clone_size: -

cdr3_nt: TGTGCCAGCAGCGAGGGTGTGGGACTAGCGGACTACGAGCAGTACTTC
cdr3_aa: CASSEGVGLADYEQYF
v_call: TRBV21-1
j_call: TRBJ2-7
d_call: -
clone_size: -

cdr3_nt: TGTGCCAGCAGCTTAGTCCCCCAGGATGAGCAGTTCTTC
cdr3_aa: CASSLVPQDEQFF
v_call: TRBV11-3
j_call: TRBJ2-1
d_call: -
clone_size: -

cdr3_nt: TGCGCCAGCAGGTTGGTTGGGGCCGCCAGGGAAAAACTGTTTTTT
cdr3_aa: CASRLVGAAREKLFF
v_call: TRBV5-1
j_call: TRBJ1-4
d_call: -
clone_size: -

cdr3_nt: TGTGCCAGCAGTTTCCTCCGAGGGAACTACGAGCAGTACTTC
cdr3_aa: CASSFLRGNYEQYF
v_call: TRBV27
j_call: TRBJ2-7
d_call: -
clone_size: -

cdr3_nt: TGTGCCAGCAGCCAAGATCATTGGCAGGATAGAGACACCATATATTTT
cdr3_aa: CASSQDHWQDRDTIYF
v_call: TRBV3-1/TRBV3-2
j_call: TRBJ1-3
d_call: -
clone_size: few

cdr3_nt: TGTGCCAGCAGCGCCACGGACACTAAGACCCAGTACTTC
cdr3_aa: CASSATDTKTQYF
v_call: TRBV11-2
j_call: TRBJ2-5
d_call: -
clone_size: -

cdr3_nt: TGTGCCAGCAGCAAGCACAGGACCAGCTCCTACGAGCAGTACTTC
cdr3_aa: CASSKHRTSSYEQYF
v_call: TRBV21-1
j_call: TRBJ2-7
d_call: -
clone_size: -

cdr3_nt: TGTGCCACCAGTGACCCGACGGGATCCGGGGAGCTGTTTTTT
cdr3_aa: CATSDPTGSGELFF
v_call: TRBV24-1
j_call: TRBJ2-2
d_call: -
clone_size: -

cdr3_nt: TGCGCCAGCAAAACAGGTCTAGCGGGAGATACGCAGTATTTT
cdr3_aa: CASKTGLAGDTQYF
v_call: TRBV5-1
j_call: TRBJ2-3
d_call: TRBD2
clone_size: -

cdr3_nt: TGTGCCTGGAGCGGTTATGGGGCGCTGAACACTGAAGCTTTCTTT
cdr3_aa: CAWSGYGALNTEAFF
v_call: TRBV30
j_call: TRBJ1-1
d_call: -
clone_size: -

cdr3_nt: TGCGCCAGCAGCCAAGCAGCGGGTCAGTCCTACGAGCAGTACTTC
cdr3_aa: CASSQAAGQSYEQYF
v_call: TRBV4-1
j_call: TRBJ2-7
d_call: -
clone_size: -

cdr3_nt: TGTGCCAGCAGCCAAGATGGGGCCATCTCGGGCACAGATACGCAGTATTTT
cdr3_aa: CASSQDGAISGTDTQYF
v_call: TRBV3-1/TRBV3-2
j_call: TRBJ2-3
d_call: -
clone_size: -

cdr3_nt: TGTGCCAGCAGCCAAGACCCAGACGAAGAGGCCGAGCAGTACTTC
cdr3_aa: CASSQDPDEEAEQYF
v_call: TRBV4-2
j_call: TRBJ2-7
d_call: -
clone_size: -

cdr3_nt: TGTGCCAGCAGCTTAGGAGCAGCGGGAGGCTCCTACGAGCAGTACTTC
cdr3_aa: CASSLGAAGGSYEQYF
v_call: TRBV7-6
j_call: TRBJ2-7
d_call: TRBD2
clone_size: -

cdr3_nt: TGTGCCACCAGCAGAGAAGCGACGGGATCAGGCGAGCAGTACTTC
cdr3_aa: CATSREATGSGEQYF
v_call: TRBV15
j_call: TRBJ2-7
d_call: -
clone_size: -

cdr3_nt: TGTGCCACCAGTGATCGACAAGCGGGAGGGTCCTACAATGAGCAGTTCTTC
cdr3_aa: CATSDRQAGGSYNEQFF
v_call: TRBV24-1
j_call: TRBJ2-1
d_call: TRBD2
clone_size: -

cdr3_nt: TGTGCCAGCTCACCACCGGACCAGGGAGGTTCAGATACGCAGTATTTT
cdr3_aa: CASSPPDQGGSDTQYF
v_call: TRBV18
j_call: TRBJ2-3
d_call: -
clone_size: once

cdr3_nt: TGTGCCAGCAGCCCACCGGCGGCCAGGGGGTCCTACAATGAGCAGTTCTTC
cdr3_aa: CASSPPAARGSYNEQFF
v_call: TRBV7-9
j_call: TRBJ2-1
d_call: TRBD1
clone_size: -

cdr3_nt: TGTGCCAGCAGCCGGAGACAGGGTTCCTACGAGCAGTACTTC
cdr3_aa: CASSRRQGSYEQYF
v_call: TRBV7-8
j_call: TRBJ2-7
d_call: TRBD1
clone_size: -

cdr3_nt: TGTGCCAGCAGGCCGAGCGGGAAGACCTACAATGAGCAGTTCTTC
cdr3_aa: CASRPSGKTYNEQFF
v_call: TRBV14
j_call: TRBJ2-1
d_call: TRBD2
clone_size: once

cdr3_nt: TGTGCCAGCAGGAGGGACAGGGTGGGGGAGCAGTACTTC
cdr3_aa: CASRRDRVGEQYF
v_call: TRBV28
j_call: TRBJ2-7
d_call: TRBD1
clone_size: -

cdr3_nt: TGTGCCAGCTCACCTCCTAGCACAGATACGCAGTATTTT
cdr3_aa: CASSPPSTDTQYF
v_call: TRBV18
j_call: TRBJ2-3
d_call: -
clone_size: -

cdr3_nt: TGTGCCAGCAGCCAAGAGGGACAGGGGATTGACGGCTACACCTTC
cdr3_aa: CASSQEGQGIDGYTF
v_call: TRBV7-6
j_call: TRBJ1-2
d_call: TRBD1
clone_size: few